The next 18 T cell receptor beta chains were all read from a single sample in a study of OX40 agonist ivuxolimab in advanced cancers. The assay was immunoSEQ multiplex PCR, and TCRdb's table has in-frame clones only and misses some. The sample lists 65,000 to 85,000 clones, around four fifths occurring once. The material was CD4+ or CD8+ T cells sorted from blood, obtained in a trial of the OX40 agonist ivuxolimab. The receptor source for this set is an adult with an advanced solid tumor such as melanoma, head and neck, liver or kidney cancer.

The chain has TRBV5-8 and TRBJ1-4; tentative D call: TRBD1 (6 bases). V lost 3 bases and J lost 10, with 19 bases in between. The CDR3 extends over 15 amino acids. Germline V gene lookup returns CDR1 SGHTS and CDR2 YDEGEE. The CDR3 nucleotides read TGTGCCAGCAGCTCCACACATGGGGGCTTCGGAAAACTGTTTTTT. Protein sequence: CASSSTHGGFGKLFF.

The chain employs TRBV11-2 and TRBJ1-4, with TRBD1 matching 8 bases. CDR1 SGHAT and CDR2 FQNNGV come from the germline V gene. This CDR3 is built from 15 residues. V lost 4 bases, J lost 8 bases, and 9 bases stayed unmatched. Here the CDR3 DNA reads TGTGCCAGCAGCTCTTTGACAGGGGCGGGGGAAAAACTGTTTTTT. The encoded protein is CASSSLTGAGEKLFF. Together with reference TRBV11-2 and TRBJ1-4, the CDR3 gives the full variable domain: EAGVAQSPRYKIIEKRQSVAFWCNPISGHATLYWYQQILGQGPKLLIQFQNNGVVDDSQLPKDRFSAERLKGVDSTLKIQPAKLEDSAVYLCASSSLTGAGEKLFFGSGTQLSVL.

The chain couples TRBV7-8 to TRBJ1-6; D uncertain. CDR1 SGHVS and CDR2 FQNEAQ come from the germline V gene. CDR3 length: 12 residues. Between the trimmed V and J ends, which lost 5 bases and 14 bases, there was a span of 13 bases. This CDR3 is CASSRERQALHF. As DNA, the CDR3 is TGTGCCAGCAGCCGCGAAAGGCAGGCCCTCCACTTT. The full variable domain, rest sourced from reference TRBV7-8 and TRBJ1-6, is GAGVSQSPRYKVAKRGQDVALRCDPISGHVSLFWYQQALGQGPEFLTYFQNEAQLDKSGLPSDRFFAERPEGSVSTLKIQRTQQEDSAVYLCASSRERQALHFGNGTRLTVT.

The chain couples TRBV5-1 to TRBJ2-1; TRBD2 is a possible D gene (6 bases). Germline loops: CDR1 SGHRS, CDR2 YFSETQ. The V and J ends lost 4 bases and 2 bases respectively, with 13 bases between them. The CDR3 contains 15 residues. As DNA, the CDR3 is TGCGCCAGCAGCCCCCAAGCGGGTACCTACAATGAGCAGTTCTTC. Its translation: CASSPQAGTYNEQFF.

The chain recombines TRBV7-2 with TRBJ1-1, with D possibly matching TRBD1 (6 bases). Trimming cost V 3 bases and J 3 bases, with 11 bases left between them. The CDR3 is made up of 14 amino acids. CDR1 SGHTA and CDR2 FQGNSA come from the germline V gene. CDR3 sequence: CASSFRGADTEAFF. The CDR3 DNA reads TGTGCCAGCAGCTTCAGGGGCGCCGACACTGAAGCTTTCTTT. The full variable domain, with the rest looked up from reference TRBV7-2 and TRBJ1-1, is GAGVSQSPSNKVTEKGKDVELRCDPISGHTALYWYRQSLGQGLEFLIYFQGNSAPDKSGLPSDRFSAERTGGSVSTLTIQRTQQEDSAVYLCASSFRGADTEAFFGQGTRLTVV.

This sequence joins TRBV30 and TRBJ2-3; D is uncertain. This CDR3 region has 14 residues. Per germline, CDR1 GTSNPN and CDR2 SVGIG (reference sequence). Trimming stripped 5 bases from V and 1 base from J, with 13 bases between. The CDR3 sequence is CAWSSGHGTDTQYF. CDR3 nucleotides: TGTGCCTGGTCATCCGGGCACGGCACAGATACGCAGTATTTT.

The chain couples TRBV28 to TRBJ1-4; D might be TRBD1 (5 bases). This CDR3 region has 15 residues. Germline CDR1 and CDR2: MDHEN and SYDVKM. Trimming took 8 bases from V and 4 from J, leaving 17 bases between them. DNA for the CDR3: TGTGCCAGCGAGACCGCAGGGACGGATAATGAAAAACTGTTTTTT. This sequence encodes CASETAGTDNEKLFF.

The chain employs TRBV6-1 and TRBJ1-5, with D possibly being TRBD1 (5 bases). The CDR3 is 13 residues long. Trimming pared 4 bases from V and 7 bases from J, leaving 11 bases between. The germline gives CDR1 MNHNS, CDR2 SASEGT. CDR3 protein: CASSAGRIQPQHF. DNA for the CDR3: TGTGCCAGCAGTGCGGGACGGATACAGCCCCAGCATTTT.

This clone was counted a single time. The rearrangement links TRBV7-2 to TRBJ2-1, with TRBD2 matching 10 bases. Unmatched junction bases numbered 3, after V lost 0 bases and J lost 7 bases. The CDR3 spans 15 residues. CDR1 and CDR2 from the germline V gene are SGHTA and FQGNSA. The CDR3 DNA sequence: TGTGCCAGCAGCTTAGCGCTAGCGGGGGCTAATGAGCAGTTCTTC. The encoded protein is CASSLALAGANEQFF.

V and J are TRBV5-1 and TRBJ1-4, with a possible D match to TRBD1 (6 bases). The CDR3 spans 14 residues. Trimming removed 2 bases at V and 8 bases at J, with 13 bases between. Looked up from germline, CDR1 is SGHRS and CDR2 is YFSETQ. The CDR3 region is CASSFGGLGEKLFF. CDR3 in DNA: TGCGCCAGCAGCTTCGGGGGGCTTGGGGAAAAACTGTTTTTT.

The chain recombines TRBV7-8 with TRBJ2-3; tentative D call: TRBD2 (5 bases). V shed 5 bases and J shed 4 bases, with 10 bases lying between them. The CDR3 is 13 residues long. From germline, CDR1 is SGHVS and CDR2 FQNEAQ. CDR3 sequence (DNA): TGTGCCAGCAGCCCGCAACTAGCAGATACGCAGTATTTT. It translates to CASSPQLADTQYF.

The CDR3 DNA sequence: TGTGCCAGCTCCGGACAGGGTTCGTACGAGCAGTACTTC. Its translation: CASSGQGSYEQYF. The V and J genes are TRBV7-2 and TRBJ2-7; 8 bases match TRBD1. Germline CDR1 is SGHTA and CDR2 is FQGNSA. This CDR3 is built from 13 residues. The trim removed 8 bases at V and 4 bases at J, leaving 7 bases unmatched. The full variable domain, in which reference TRBV7-2 and TRBJ2-7 provide the parts outside the CDR3, is GAGVSQSPSNKVTEKGKDVELRCDPISGHTALYWYRQSLGQGLEFLIYFQGNSAPDKSGLPSDRFSAERTGGSVSTLTIQRTQQEDSAVYLCASSGQGSYEQYFGPGTRLTVT.

V gene TRBV29-1 combines with J gene TRBJ2-3, with a weak D call TRBD1 (6 bases). Germline assignment: CDR1 SQVTM and CDR2 ANQGSEA. CDR3 length: 12 amino acids. The V end was cut by 3 bases, the J end by 4 bases, with 8 bases between. The CDR3 loop reads CSVDRGSDTQYF. The CDR3 DNA reads TGCAGCGTTGACAGGGGATCAGATACGCAGTATTTT.

This rearrangement joins TRBV5-4 to TRBJ1-4, with a weak D call TRBD1 (5 bases). The V end was cut by 3 bases, the J end by 4 bases, with 13 bases between. Germline-derived CDR1 and CDR2 are SGHNT and YYREEE (reference sequence). The CDR3 length is 15 residues. The CDR3 nucleotides read TGTGCCAGCAGCTCACAGGCTCAGGGTAATGAAAAACTGTTTTTT. Translating gives CASSSQAQGNEKLFF.

This clone was detected once. This sequence joins TRBV9 and TRBJ2-2; weak D call: TRBD1 (5 bases). The CDR3 sequence is 15 residues long. With 3 bases removed from V and 3 bases from J, the gap between germline ends came to 12 bases. The V gene's germline CDR1 is SGDLS and CDR2 YYNGEE. The CDR3 DNA sequence: TGTGCCAGCAGCGACCGACAGCCAGACACCGGGGAGCTGTTTTTT. It codes for CASSDRQPDTGELFF. The full variable domain, rest sourced from reference TRBV9 and TRBJ2-2, is DSGVTQTPKHLITATGQRVTLRCSPRSGDLSVYWYQQSLDQGLQFLIQYYNGEERAKGNILERFSAQQFPDLHSELNLSSLELGDSALYFCASSDRQPDTGELFFGEGSRLTVL.

CDR3 protein: CASSLDLGPYEQYF. In DNA, the CDR3 is TGTGCCAGCAGCTTAGATCTGGGCCCCTACGAGCAGTACTTC. The chain combines TRBV11-2 with TRBJ2-7; D is undetermined. Deletions cut 0 bases from V and 2 bases from J, with 8 bases between. Germline V CDR1 and CDR2: SGHAT, FQNNGV. The CDR3 contains 14 residues.

This clone has more than one count but fewer than ten. This sequence joins TRBV19 and TRBJ2-4; possibly TRBD2 for D (6 bases). The CDR3 loop spans 17 amino acids. The germline CDR1 and CDR2 sequences are LNHDA and SQIVND (reference sequence). V dropped 0 bases and J dropped 2 bases, with 14 bases sitting between them. The CDR3 nucleotides are TGTGCCAGTAGTATAGATGGGTGGGGGGTCTCCAAAAACATTCAGTACTTC. This encodes CASSIDGWGVSKNIQYF.

This chain joins TRBV5-8 and TRBJ2-1; weak D call: TRBD1 (6 bases). The CDR3 totals 15 residues. With 9 bases removed from V and 3 bases from J, the gap between germline ends came to 19 bases. CDR1 is SGHTS and CDR2 is YDEGEE in the germline V gene. The CDR3 DNA reads as TGTGCCACCACCACCGGGACATATAGCTACAATGAGCAGTTCTTC. Residues: CATTTGTYSYNEQFF.